Below, 17 T cell receptor beta chains from the same sample are listed, as sequenced in a study of T cell clones after liver transplantation. The protocol was immunoSEQ multiplex PCR, while the TCRdb copy is restricted to in-frame clones and leaves out a portion. The sample has around 110,000 clones, 90% seen once. Source: CD4+ T cells from blood, taken 12 months after liver transplant. These receptors were obtained from a human patient who received a liver transplant. Some T cells may be supplied by the graft donor.

This clone was counted once. The V gene is TRBV7-6, the J gene TRBJ2-2, with 11 nucleotides matching TRBD2. J was trimmed by 5 bases and V by 2 bases; bases with no gene match: 10. Germline V gene data show CDR1 as SGHVS and CDR2 as FNYEAQ. The CDR3 runs to 18 residues. CDR3: CASSLLVLAGVGTGELFF. CDR3 coding DNA: TGTGCCAGCAGCTTATTGGTACTAGCGGGAGTGGGTACCGGGGAGCTGTTTTTT.

The CDR3 reads CASSLLGGRATETQYF. DNA for the CDR3: TGTGCCAGCAGTTTACTCGGCGGGAGGGCCACTGAGACCCAGTACTTC. The V and J genes are TRBV28 and TRBJ2-5, with TRBD2 matching 9 bases. This CDR3 has 16 amino acids. Per the germline V gene, CDR1 is MDHEN and CDR2 is SYDVKM. Losses at the gene ends were 2 bases for V and 5 bases for J; bases not matched to a gene: 9.

The chain links TRBV21-1 to TRBJ1-2; no check of the table's D call, TRBD1, against the DNA was made. TRBV21-1 is a known pseudogene. The CDR3 runs to 15 residues. CDR3 region: CASITGSPYNYGYTF. Written as DNA, the CDR3 is TGTGCCAGCATCACAGGGTCCCCTTATAACTATGGCTACACCTTC.

The chain's CDR3 is CASSQVTANEKLFF. In DNA, the CDR3 is TGTGCCAGCAGCCAAGTAACAGCTAATGAAAAACTGTTTTTT. The V gene is TRBV4-2, the J gene TRBJ1-4; no reliable D call. The CDR3 covers 14 residues. V dropped 1 base and J dropped 3 bases, with 6 bases sitting between them. Germline CDR1 is LGHNA and CDR2 is YNFKEQ.

This chain joins TRBV19 and TRBJ1-2; D uncertain. CDR1 and CDR2 (germline): LNHDA, SQIVND (reference sequence). Trimming removed 0 bases at V and 8 bases at J, with 16 bases between. The CDR3 loop spans 15 amino acids. The DNA for the CDR3 is TGTGCCAGTAGTATAGATGGAGTGGGAGCAAGGGGCTACACCTTC. As protein: CASSIDGVGARGYTF.

The chain uses TRBV14 and TRBJ2-7, with TRBD2 as a possible D gene (5 bases). CDR1 is SGHDN and CDR2 is FVKESK in the germline V gene. Trimming removed 3 bases from V and 5 bases from J, with 11 bases in between. The CDR3 totals 13 residues. DNA of the CDR3: TGTGCCAGCAGCCATCGAACGGGGAACGAGCAGTACTTC. Translation gives CASSHRTGNEQYF.

The CDR3 DNA is TGTGCCACCAGCAGTGGCCCTGCTGGGGCCTACGAGCAGTACTTC. Protein sequence: CATSSGPAGAYEQYF. The chain carries TRBV15 and TRBJ2-5; D not resolved. Gene TRBJ2-7 matches the end of the DNA better, so the J call may be wrong. There are 15 residues in the CDR3. Germline V gene data show CDR1 as LNHNV and CDR2 as YYDKDF (reference sequence).

This sequence joins TRBV12-2 and TRBJ2-6; the listed D gene, TRBD2, was not tested against the DNA. TRBV12-2 is designated a pseudogene. CDR3 length equals 18 residues. The chain's CDR3 is CASRHGLAGDSGANVLTF. The CDR3 region has the DNA TGTGCAAGTCGCCACGGACTAGCGGGAGACTCTGGGGCCAACGTCCTGACTTTC.

This rearrangement joins TRBV2 to TRBJ1-6, with 7 bases matching TRBD1. The CDR3 runs 14 residues. Germline loops: CDR1 SNHLY, CDR2 FYNNEI. The trim removed 8 bases at V and 3 bases at J, leaving 4 bases unmatched. CDR3 sequence reads: CASGDRDYNSPLHF. The CDR3 DNA is TGTGCCAGCGGAGACAGGGACTATAATTCACCCCTCCACTTT.

The genes are TRBV10-2 and TRBJ2-1; D is uncertain. V was cut by 5 bases and J by 8 bases, with 7 bases left in between. This CDR3 has 11 residues. CDR1 and CDR2 (germline): WSHSY, SAAADI. In DNA form, the CDR3 reads TGCGCCAGCAGTCCGACTCATGAGCAGTTCTTC. Amino acid sequence: CASSPTHEQFF.

This clone was recorded only once. The V gene is TRBV5-4, the J gene TRBJ2-2, with 7 bases lining up with TRBD1. Germline V gene data show CDR1 as SGHNT and CDR2 as YYREEE (reference sequence). V lost 5 bases to trimming and J lost 4 bases; unmatched junction nucleotides: 11. CDR3 size: 16 residues. The chain's CDR3 is CASRRYQQGSTGELFF. CDR3 bases: TGTGCCAGCAGGCGATACCAACAGGGGTCCACCGGGGAGCTGTTTTTT.

The sample holds a few counts of this clone. Written as DNA, the CDR3 is TGTGCCAGCGGGGCCGGGACAGGCAAGACTGAAGCTTTCTTT. Its translation: CASGAGTGKTEAFF. V and J are TRBV28 and TRBJ1-1, with TRBD1 matching 8 bases. This CDR3 comprises 14 residues. CDR1 and CDR2 (germline): MDHEN, SYDVKM. V lost 8 bases and J lost 5; bases outside the gene matches: 10.

This clone was seen only a few times. The V call is TRBV11-3, the J call TRBJ2-2; 7 bases are a match to TRBD2. Germline CDR1 and CDR2: SGHNT and YENEEA. The CDR3 runs to 18 residues. Germline trimming cut 1 base from V and 3 bases from J; bases unmatched to any gene: 11. In nucleotides, the CDR3 is TGTGCCAGCAGCTTAGTGTTAGGCGGGAGTAGAGACACCGGGGAGCTGTTTTTT. It encodes CASSLVLGGSRDTGELFF.

The chain has TRBV18 and TRBJ2-3; perhaps TRBD2 as D (6 bases). With 4 bases removed from V and 1 base from J, the gap between germline ends came to 12 bases. Germline CDR1 and CDR2: KGHSH and LQKENI. The CDR3 runs 15 residues. CDR3 DNA sequence: TGTGCCAGCTCACTAGTCCCGGGGGGCACAGATACGCAGTATTTT. Translated: CASSLVPGGTDTQYF.

The J gene is TRBJ2-5, the V gene TRBV30, with D hard to call. Germline lookup yields CDR1 GTSNPN and CDR2 SVGIG (reference sequence). The CDR3 length is 14 residues. Trimming took off 0 bases at V and 0 bases at J, with 8 bases between the two ends. The CDR3, as DNA: TGTGCCTGGAGTGTACGTAGATACCAAGAGACCCAGTACTTC. Its protein product is CAWSVRRYQETQYF.

The rearrangement joins TRBV4-2 to TRBJ2-2; unclear D gene. Trimming left V 0 bases short and J 4 bases short, with 12 bases between. Germline V gives CDR1 LGHNA, CDR2 YNFKEQ. This CDR3 comprises 16 residues. CDR3 nucleotides: TGTGCCAGCAGCCAAGAACTGGGGTACGGCACCGGGGAGCTGTTTTTT. Protein product: CASSQELGYGTGELFF.

This chain links TRBV5-1 with TRBJ2-2; a possible D gene is TRBD2 (5 bases). The ends were cut back, 4 bases at V and 0 bases at J, with 10 bases in the middle. Germline V gene lookup returns CDR1 SGHRS and CDR2 YFSETQ. The CDR3 spans 15 residues. The CDR3 spells CASSPVATNTGELFF. CDR3 sequence (DNA): TGCGCCAGCAGCCCTGTAGCGACGAACACCGGGGAGCTGTTTTTT.